This T cell receptor beta chain was documented in a study of breast tumors, draining lymph nodes, adjacent tissues. Breast cancer patients provided tissue from their axillary draining lymph nodes. This clonotype was detected ten times or more. This CDR3 spans 20 amino acids. The ends were cut back, 1 base at V and 0 bases at J, with 22 bases in the middle. Germline-derived CDR1 and CDR2 are SGHVS and FQNEAQ. One entry per CDR3 protein, called by TCRdb with MiXCR from the multiplex PCR reads. The sample includes 150,000 to 200,000 distinct CDR3 sequences, 30% to 35% seen only once; the top ten take over 3.5%.

This TCR was sampled from a female donor with breast cancer. Some clones in this sample may be carry-over from other donors' samples. Source material: axillary lymph node tissue. The chain couples TRBV7-8 to TRBJ2-1; maybe TRBD2 (5 bases). The CDR3 protein is CASSLVRFLLGTSSYNEQFF. The CDR3 region has the DNA TGTGCCAGCAGCTTAGTTCGATTCCTGTTGGGAACTAGCTCCTACAATGAGCAGTTCTTC.